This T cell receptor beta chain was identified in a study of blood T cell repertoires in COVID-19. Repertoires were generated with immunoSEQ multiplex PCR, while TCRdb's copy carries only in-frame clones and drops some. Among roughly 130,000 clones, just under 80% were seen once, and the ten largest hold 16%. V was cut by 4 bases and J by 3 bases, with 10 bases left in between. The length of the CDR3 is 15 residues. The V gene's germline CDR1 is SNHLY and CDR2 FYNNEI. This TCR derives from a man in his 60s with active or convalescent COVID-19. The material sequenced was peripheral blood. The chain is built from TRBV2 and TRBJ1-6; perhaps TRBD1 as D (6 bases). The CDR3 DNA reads TGTGCCAGCAGTGGGGCAGGGGTCTATAATTCACCCCTCCACTTT. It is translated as CASSGAGVYNSPLHF.